This T cell receptor (beta chain) was captured in a study of T cell responses to AZD1222 COVID-19 vaccine. Study-wide results and caveats: Nearly half of unique spike-specific TCRs reportedly avoided B.1.351 and B.1.1.7 mutated regions. Among AZD1222 vaccinees, only six or seven were seropositive at baseline.

This table comes from immunoSEQ multiplex PCR, and its TCRdb copy is limited to in-frame clones, with some not included. Altogether about 89,000 clones are present, around nine tenths being singletons, with the ten largest covering approximately 5%. There are 16 residues in the CDR3. Germline V gene lookup returns CDR1 SGHDT and CDR2 YYEEEE. The V gene lost 2 bases and the J gene lost 3 bases, with 16 bases spanning the gap. Points on this clone: The antigen is not known.

V usage is TRBV5-6 and J usage is TRBJ2-3, with no clear D. The material sequenced was peripheral blood, taken 28 days after the second AZD1222 dose. The TCR sequence derives from an adult who received the AZD1222 COVID-19 vaccine. The CDR3 sequence is CASSFLSARGTDTQYF. In DNA, the CDR3 is TGTGCCAGCAGCTTTCTTTCCGCCCGAGGAACAGATACGCAGTATTTT.